This passage covers 27 T cell receptor beta chains from one sample sequenced in a study of T-cell reconstitution after alpha-beta-depleted transplantation in children. Unique molecular identifiers were used in preparing the TCRbeta library. A single record per CDR3 protein comes from TCRdb applying MiXCR to the PCR reads. This sample has fewer than 550,000 distinct CDR3 sequences; 15% to 20% occur once, and the top ten carry around 30%. Sample: PBMCs, mostly from graft donor cells, taken 360 days after TCRalphabeta/CD19-depleted stem cell transplant. The source is a boy in the first two years of life who had a stem cell transplant for Wiskott-Aldrich syndrome, so the T cells may come from the graft donor.

This clonotype has only a few counts. The gene calls are TRBV7-2 and TRBJ2-7, with 8 bases aligning to TRBD1. V shed 1 base and J 3 bases; nucleotides not matched to a gene: 2. Germline V gene lookup returns CDR1 SGHTA and CDR2 FQGNSA. The CDR3 consists of 14 residues. CDR3 in DNA: TGTGCCAGCAGCTTAGGGACAGGGTACTACGAGCAGTACTTC. This translates into CASSLGTGYYEQYF.

This clonotype came up once. For the CDR3, the DNA is TGCAGCGTTGAATGGCAGGTGTTGGGGACCCAGTACTTC. Protein product: CSVEWQVLGTQYF. The gene calls are TRBV29-1 and TRBJ2-5; no definite D call. V was cut by 2 bases and J by 7 bases, with 14 bases left in between. CDR1 SQVTM and CDR2 ANQGSEA come from the germline V gene. The CDR3 is made up of 13 amino acids.

On this clonotype: Relative to the germline gene, one junction end is altered; a read error may explain this. V gene TRBV24-1 combines with J gene TRBJ2-1; D is undetermined. The CDR3 is 16 residues long. CDR1 is KGHDR and CDR2 is SFDVKD in the germline V gene. For the CDR3, the DNA is TGTGCCTCCAGTGACGCCGACGGAAACTCCTACAATGAGCAGTTCTTC. Amino acids: CASSDADGNSYNEQFF.

This clonotype has just a few counts. J is TRBJ2-3 and V is TRBV18; D is unclear. This CDR3 contains 14 residues. CDR1 is KGHSH and CDR2 is LQKENI in the germline V gene. V lost 3 bases to trimming and J lost 6 bases, with 13 bases between them. As DNA, the CDR3 is TGTGCCAGCTCACCCGCCATCGAGATGGATACGCAGTATTTT. It is translated as CASSPAIEMDTQYF. The entire variable domain, with the rest obtained from reference TRBV18 and TRBJ2-3, is as follows: NAGVMQNPRHLVRRRGQEARLRCSPMKGHSHVYWYRQLPEEGLKFMVYLQKENIIDESGMPKERFSAEFPKEGPSILRIQQVVRGDSAAYFCASSPAIEMDTQYFGPGTRLTVL.

This clonotype was observed a few times. The chain employs TRBV20-1 and TRBJ2-1; D not certain. Germline CDR1 DFQATT, CDR2 SNEGSKA (reference sequence). Trimming pared 2 bases from V and 8 bases from J, leaving 13 bases between. This CDR3 spans 13 amino acids. In DNA, the CDR3 is TGCAGTGCTAGACAGCCCTTCTTATATGAGCAGTTCTTC. Its translation is CSARQPFLYEQFF.

In regard to this clonotype: No conserved phenylalanine or tryptophan ends this CDR3, so it is likely a read error. The DNA is left out, because the CDR3 cannot be placed on it with certainty; the CDR3 is given as TCRdb lists it. The gene calls are TRBV7-6 and TRBJ2-1; the table's D call, TRBD1, has no DNA check behind it. The CDR3 spans 16 amino acids, including both terminal residues. Germline V CDR1 and CDR2: SGHVS, FNYEAQ. CDR3 amino acids: CASSLAPGQGASGLEV.

The chain uses TRBV5-1 and TRBJ1-2; TRBD1 might be the D (5 bases). The germline V gene has CDR1 SGHRS and CDR2 YFSETQ. Trimming removed 0 bases at V and 0 bases at J, with 15 bases between. The length of the CDR3 is 17 residues. The CDR3 protein is CASSLDPGRTANYGYTF. CDR3 in DNA: TGCGCCAGCAGCTTGGACCCGGGACGGACCGCTAACTATGGCTACACCTTC.

The sample holds one count of this clonotype. The chain joins TRBV7-2 to TRBJ2-7; 8 bases fit TRBD2. CDR3 length equals 16 residues. The V gene end was trimmed by 5 bases and the J gene end by 0 bases; junction bases not matched to a gene: 9. From germline, CDR1 is SGHTA and CDR2 FQGNSA. This CDR3 is CASSLSGILSSYEQYF. CDR3 coding DNA: TGTGCCAGCAGCCTTAGCGGGATCCTGAGCTCCTACGAGCAGTACTTC.

The chain links TRBV13 to TRBJ2-7; D is undetermined. V shed 5 bases and J shed 2 bases, with 19 bases lying between them. Germline assignment: CDR1 PRHDT and CDR2 FYEKMQ (reference sequence). The CDR3 has 16 amino acids. CDR3 in DNA: TGTGCCAGCAGCCCACCCGGACCCCGATCAACCTACGAGCAGTACTTC. Its protein product is CASSPPGPRSTYEQYF.

V and J are TRBV5-1 and TRBJ2-1, with D perhaps matching TRBD1 (6 bases). Germline values: CDR1 SGHRS, CDR2 YFSETQ. Trimming took off 2 bases at V and 7 bases at J, with 10 bases between the two ends. CDR3 length equals 13 residues. As DNA, the CDR3 is TGCGCCAGCAGCTTCCCAGGGGCGAATGAGCAGTTCTTC. It codes for CASSFPGANEQFF.

This clonotype has only a few counts. This chain uses TRBV12-3 or TRBV12-4 with TRBJ1-6; maybe TRBD1 (5 bases). Trimming shortened V by 3 bases and J by 13 bases, and 13 bases separated the two germline ends. The CDR3 loop spans 13 amino acids. CDR3: CASSFWGPSPLHF. Written as DNA, the CDR3 is TGTGCCAGCAGTTTCTGGGGACCTAGCCCCCTCCACTTT.

This clonotype was counted at least ten times. This sequence joins TRBV7-9 and TRBJ2-1; perhaps TRBD2 as D (5 bases). Germline CDR1 and CDR2: SEHNR and FQNEAQ (reference sequence). The CDR3 is 15 residues long. V was shortened by 4 bases and J by 4 bases, with 14 bases between the two germline ends. CDR3 sequence: CASSSPGIMYNEQFF. The CDR3 coding sequence is TGTGCCAGCAGCTCCCCGGGAATTATGTACAATGAGCAGTTCTTC.

The sample holds a few counts of this clonotype. V usage is TRBV9 and J usage is TRBJ2-1, with 9 nucleotides matching TRBD2. The ends lost 1 base at V and 5 bases at J; junction bases unmatched: 16. This CDR3 region has 19 residues. Per germline, CDR1 SGDLS and CDR2 YYNGEE. The chain's CDR3 is CASSVKFGGGGRANNEQFF. As DNA, the CDR3 is TGTGCCAGCAGCGTAAAATTCGGGGGTGGCGGGAGGGCAAACAATGAGCAGTTCTTC.

The V and J genes are TRBV7-8 and TRBJ2-7; 7 bases align to TRBD2. This CDR3 contains 15 residues. The ends lost 4 bases at V and 2 bases at J; junction bases unmatched: 8. The germline V gene has CDR1 SGHVS and CDR2 FQNEAQ. As DNA, the CDR3 is TGTGCCAGCAGCTCCCTAGCGGAACTGACCTACGAGCAGTACTTC. As protein: CASSSLAELTYEQYF. The variable domain in full, completed from reference TRBV7-8 and TRBJ2-7, reads GAGVSQSPRYKVAKRGQDVALRCDPISGHVSLFWYQQALGQGPEFLTYFQNEAQLDKSGLPSDRFFAERPEGSVSTLKIQRTQQEDSAVYLCASSSLAELTYEQYFGPGTRLTVT.

This clonotype showed up just a few times. V is TRBV14 and J is TRBJ2-3, with D perhaps assigned TRBD1 or TRBD2 (5 bases each). The V gene lost 0 bases and the J gene lost 6 bases, with 16 bases spanning the gap. This CDR3 is built from 16 residues. From germline, CDR1 is SGHDN and CDR2 FVKESK. CDR3 DNA sequence: TGTGCCAGCAGCCAAGACAGACGGGGCCTCCAGGATACGCAGTATTTT. It is translated as CASSQDRRGLQDTQYF.

This clonotype was seen a few times. The chain has TRBV28 and TRBJ2-7; D is unresolved. This CDR3 spans 15 amino acids. The germline gives CDR1 MDHEN, CDR2 SYDVKM. Deletions cut 6 bases from V and 4 bases from J, with 19 bases between. In nucleotides, the CDR3 is TGTGCCAGCAGCCTTGTTTGGCCGGAAAGGTACGAGCAGTACTTC. Its translation: CASSLVWPERYEQYF.

This clonotype was observed many times. The chain uses TRBV12-3 or TRBV12-4 and TRBJ2-4, with 7 bases that match TRBD1. The V segment lost 5 bases and the J segment 6 bases; nucleotides outside the gene matches: 7. The CDR3 loop spans 14 amino acids. The CDR3 here is CASSPTGPRNIQYF. CDR3 DNA sequence: TGTGCCAGCAGTCCGACAGGGCCAAGAAACATTCAGTACTTC.

This sequence joins TRBV9 and TRBJ2-5; D unclear. The CDR3 is 14 amino acids. Germline values: CDR1 SGDLS, CDR2 YYNGEE. With 0 bases removed from V and 5 bases from J, the gap between germline ends came to 11 bases. The CDR3 sequence: CASSVADVVETQYF. CDR3 nucleotide sequence: TGTGCCAGCAGCGTAGCAGATGTTGTGGAGACCCAGTACTTC.

This chain links TRBV7-9 with TRBJ2-7, with 8 bases that match TRBD1. With V trimmed by 6 bases and J by 3 bases, 10 bases remained unmatched. Germline lookup yields CDR1 SEHNR and CDR2 FQNEAQ (reference sequence). The CDR3 runs 15 residues. The CDR3 DNA reads TGTGCCAGCAGTTTCAAGACAGGGGACCTCTACGAGCAGTACTTC. Its protein is CASSFKTGDLYEQYF.

This clonotype was detected only a few times. The CDR3 region is CASSPVAGAKTQYF. In DNA, the CDR3 is TGTGCCAGCAGCCCTGTAGCGGGAGCAAAGACCCAGTACTTC. The V and J genes are TRBV12-3 or TRBV12-4 and TRBJ2-5, with TRBD2 matching over 9 bases. The CDR3 extends over 14 amino acids. The trim removed 6 bases at V and 6 bases at J, leaving 8 bases unmatched.

The chain couples TRBV11-2 to TRBJ2-7; D is undetermined. CDR3 length: 15 residues. From germline, CDR1 is SGHAT and CDR2 FQNNGV. V shed 6 bases and J shed 0 bases, with 15 bases lying between them. Written as DNA, the CDR3 is TGTGCCAGCAGATCCTCGGCGGTCCACTCCTACGAGCAGTACTTC. Its protein is CASRSSAVHSYEQYF. The variable domain in full, completed from reference TRBV11-2 and TRBJ2-7, reads EAGVAQSPRYKIIEKRQSVAFWCNPISGHATLYWYQQILGQGPKLLIQFQNNGVVDDSQLPKDRFSAERLKGVDSTLKIQPAKLEDSAVYLCASRSSAVHSYEQYFGPGTRLTVT.

This clonotype was detected only a few times. The chain combines TRBV7-9 with TRBJ2-1; 11 bases are a match to TRBD2. V lost 7 bases to trimming and J lost 6 bases; unmatched junction nucleotides: 5. The germline V gene has CDR1 SEHNR and CDR2 FQNEAQ (reference sequence). This CDR3 comprises 14 residues. The CDR3 loop reads CASTIAGGPNEQFF. The CDR3 nucleotides read TGTGCCAGCACCATAGCGGGAGGGCCCAATGAGCAGTTCTTC.

The rearrangement links TRBV10-3 to TRBJ2-2, with D maybe TRBD2 (5 bases). Looked up from germline, CDR1 is ENHRY and CDR2 is SYGVKD. The V gene lost 3 bases and the J gene lost 5 bases, with 19 bases spanning the gap. The CDR3 is made up of 17 amino acids. The CDR3 nucleotides read TGTGCCATCAGTGACCACATCCGGGGAACGGGGACCGGGGAGCTGTTTTTT. It encodes CAISDHIRGTGTGELFF.

The chain combines TRBV6-1 with TRBJ2-7, with D maybe TRBD2 (6 bases). Trimming shortened V by 5 bases and J by 3 bases, and 20 bases separated the two germline ends. This CDR3 contains 16 residues. CDR1 and CDR2 from the germline V gene are MNHNS and SASEGT. DNA for the CDR3: TGTGCCAGCAGTCTGGGCTTGGGGGGTCCCTTCTACGAGCAGTACTTC. Its translation: CASSLGLGGPFYEQYF.

V gene TRBV4-3 combines with J gene TRBJ2-2; the D gene is possibly TRBD1 (6 bases). Germline CDR1 reads LGHNA; CDR2 reads YSLEER. V lost 0 bases to trimming and J lost 0 bases, with 14 bases between them. The length of the CDR3 is 18 residues. CDR3 nucleotide sequence: TGCGCCAGCAGCCAAGAATCCGGACAGTTCGCGAACACCGGGGAGCTGTTTTTT. Its protein product is CASSQESGQFANTGELFF.

This sequence joins TRBV6-1 and TRBJ2-1, with D possibly being TRBD2 (7 bases). The CDR3 sequence is 15 residues long. The germline V gene has CDR1 MNHNS and CDR2 SASEGT. The ends were cut back, 4 bases at V and 5 bases at J, with 15 bases in the middle. The CDR3 DNA follows: TGTGCCAGCAGTGCCTGGCGGGGGCCCAACAATGAGCAGTTCTTC. This sequence encodes CASSAWRGPNNEQFF.

This clonotype occurred a few times. The chain combines TRBV30 with TRBJ2-7; D unresolved. The CDR3 contains 11 residues. Germline lookup yields CDR1 GTSNPN and CDR2 SVGIG (reference sequence). The germline V and J ends were trimmed by 5 bases and 4 bases, with 9 bases remaining between them. The CDR3 sequence is CAWAHRYEQYF. In nucleotides, the CDR3 is TGTGCCTGGGCTCACCGGTACGAGCAGTACTTC.